This T cell receptor beta chain is drawn from a study of T-cell memory formation after mild COVID-19. In TCRdb, the 5' RACE reads were re-called with MiXCR into one record per CDR3 protein. The sample carries almost 250,000 distinct CDR3 sequences, 15% recorded once. Study-wide results and caveats: CD4+ contracting clones lay mainly in CM and EM, CD8+ ones in EMRA.

A few counts support this clonotype. Its antigen is not known. The germline gives CDR1 MNHEY, CDR2 SMNVEV (reference sequence). CDR3 length equals 15 residues. Trimming stripped 0 bases from V and 6 bases from J, with 15 bases between. The receptor's source is an adult woman who had mild COVID-19 (a few samples of this study predate the infection). Cell type and time point are not known. Sequenced material: PBMCs or a T cell subset sorted from them (not recorded which). The V and J genes are TRBV27 and TRBJ2-7, with D possibly called TRBD1 or TRBD2 (5 bases each). Written as DNA, the CDR3 is TGTGCCAGCAGTTTATCAACCGGGACGTCGGGCGAGCAGTACTTC. Protein sequence: CASSLSTGTSGEQYF.